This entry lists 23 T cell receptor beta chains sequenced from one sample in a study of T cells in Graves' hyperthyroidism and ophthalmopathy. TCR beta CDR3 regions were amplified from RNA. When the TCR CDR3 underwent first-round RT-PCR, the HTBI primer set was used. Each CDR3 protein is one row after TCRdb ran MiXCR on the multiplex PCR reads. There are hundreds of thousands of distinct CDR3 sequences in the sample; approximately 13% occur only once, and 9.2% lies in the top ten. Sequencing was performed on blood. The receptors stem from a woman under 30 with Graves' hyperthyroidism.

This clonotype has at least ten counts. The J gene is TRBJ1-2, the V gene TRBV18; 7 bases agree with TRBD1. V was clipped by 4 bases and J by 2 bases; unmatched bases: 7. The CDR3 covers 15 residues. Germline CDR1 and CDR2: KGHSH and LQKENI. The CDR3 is CASSLTGQNNYGYTF. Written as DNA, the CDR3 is TGTGCCAGCTCACTGACGGGACAGAACAACTATGGCTACACCTTC.

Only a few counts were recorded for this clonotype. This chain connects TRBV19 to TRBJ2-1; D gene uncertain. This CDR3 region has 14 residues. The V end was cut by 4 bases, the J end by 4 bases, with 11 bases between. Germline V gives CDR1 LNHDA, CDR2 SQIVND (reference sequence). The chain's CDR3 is CASSTPGPYNEQFF. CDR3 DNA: TGTGCCAGTAGTACCCCTGGACCTTACAATGAGCAGTTCTTC.

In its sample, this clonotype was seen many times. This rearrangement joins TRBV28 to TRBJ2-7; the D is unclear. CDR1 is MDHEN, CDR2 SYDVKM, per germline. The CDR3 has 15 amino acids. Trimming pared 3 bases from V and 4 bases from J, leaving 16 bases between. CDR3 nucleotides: TGTGCCAGCAGTTTGTCCTTTCAGGCGAAATACGAGCAGTACTTC. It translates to CASSLSFQAKYEQYF.

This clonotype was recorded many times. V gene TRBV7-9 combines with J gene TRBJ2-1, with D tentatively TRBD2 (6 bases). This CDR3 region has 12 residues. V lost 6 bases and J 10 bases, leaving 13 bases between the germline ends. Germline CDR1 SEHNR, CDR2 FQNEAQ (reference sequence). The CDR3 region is CASRREREEQFF. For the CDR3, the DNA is TGTGCCAGCAGGCGGGAAAGAGAAGAGCAGTTCTTC.

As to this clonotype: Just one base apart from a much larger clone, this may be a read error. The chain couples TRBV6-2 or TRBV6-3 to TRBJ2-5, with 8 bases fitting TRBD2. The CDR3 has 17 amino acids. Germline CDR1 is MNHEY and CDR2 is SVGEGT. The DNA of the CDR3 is TGTGCCAGCAGTCCACCCCCGTTGCGGGGGGCAGGGGAGACCCTGTACTTC. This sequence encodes CASSPPPLRGAGETLYF.

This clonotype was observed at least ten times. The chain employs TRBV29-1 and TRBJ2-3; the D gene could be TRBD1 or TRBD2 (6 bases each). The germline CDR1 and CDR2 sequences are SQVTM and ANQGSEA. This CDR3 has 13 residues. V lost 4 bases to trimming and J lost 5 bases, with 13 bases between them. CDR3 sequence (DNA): TGCAGCGTTGGACAGGCGCGGGGAGATACGCAGTATTTT. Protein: CSVGQARGDTQYF.

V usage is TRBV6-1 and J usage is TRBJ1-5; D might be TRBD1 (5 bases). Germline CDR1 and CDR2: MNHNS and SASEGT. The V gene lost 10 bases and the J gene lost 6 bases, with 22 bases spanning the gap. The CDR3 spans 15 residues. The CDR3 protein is CATEREGNRGQPQHF. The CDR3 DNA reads TGTGCCACCGAGAGGGAGGGGAACCGGGGTCAGCCCCAGCATTTT.

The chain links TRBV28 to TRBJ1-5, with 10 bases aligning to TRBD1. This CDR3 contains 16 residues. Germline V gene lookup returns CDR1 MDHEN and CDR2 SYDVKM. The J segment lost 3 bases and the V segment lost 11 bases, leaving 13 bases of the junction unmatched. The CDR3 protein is CAANPGQGLVNQPQHF. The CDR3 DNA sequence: TGTGCCGCAAATCCGGGACAGGGGTTGGTCAATCAGCCCCAGCATTTT.

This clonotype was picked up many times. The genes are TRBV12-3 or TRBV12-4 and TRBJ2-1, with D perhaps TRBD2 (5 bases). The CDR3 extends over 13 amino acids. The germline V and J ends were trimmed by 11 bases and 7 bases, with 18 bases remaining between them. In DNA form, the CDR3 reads TGTGCCTCCGGACCTTTCCCGGGGAATGAGCAGTTCTTC. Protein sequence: CASGPFPGNEQFF.

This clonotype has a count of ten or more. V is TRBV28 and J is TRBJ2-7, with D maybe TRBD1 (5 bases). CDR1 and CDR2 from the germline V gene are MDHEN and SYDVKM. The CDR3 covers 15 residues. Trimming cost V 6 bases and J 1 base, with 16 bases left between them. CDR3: CASSGVRQKSYEQYF. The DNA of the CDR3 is TGTGCCAGCAGCGGCGTGAGACAGAAATCCTACGAGCAGTACTTC.

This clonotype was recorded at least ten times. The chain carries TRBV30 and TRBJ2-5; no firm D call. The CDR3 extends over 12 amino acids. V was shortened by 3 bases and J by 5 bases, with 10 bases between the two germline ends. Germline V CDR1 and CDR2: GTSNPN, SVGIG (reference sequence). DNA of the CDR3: TGTGCCTGGAGCAGGCCGCCCGAGACCCAGTACTTC. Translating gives CAWSRPPETQYF.

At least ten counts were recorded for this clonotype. The CDR3 nucleotides are TGTGCCAGCAGTCCCCCCGGGACGAAAAGAAACACCATATATTTT. Amino acids: CASSPPGTKRNTIYF. The chain recombines TRBV28 with TRBJ1-3; TRBD1 might be the D (5 bases). The germline V and J ends were trimmed by 5 bases and 5 bases, with 16 bases remaining between them. From germline, CDR1 is MDHEN and CDR2 SYDVKM. This CDR3 spans 15 amino acids.

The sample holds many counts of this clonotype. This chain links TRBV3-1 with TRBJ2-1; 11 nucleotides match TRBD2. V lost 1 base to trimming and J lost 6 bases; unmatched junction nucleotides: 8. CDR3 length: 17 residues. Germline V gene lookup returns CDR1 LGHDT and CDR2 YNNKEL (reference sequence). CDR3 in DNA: TGTGCCAGCAGCCAAGCGATAGCGGGAGGGCCGGTCAATGAGCAGTTCTTC. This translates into CASSQAIAGGPVNEQFF.

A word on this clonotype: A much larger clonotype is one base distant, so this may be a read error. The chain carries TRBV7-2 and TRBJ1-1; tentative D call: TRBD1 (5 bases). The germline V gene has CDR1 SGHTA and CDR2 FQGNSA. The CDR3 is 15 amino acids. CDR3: CASSLYTGTNAEAFF. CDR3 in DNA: TGTGCCAGCAGCTTATACACGGGGACGAACGCTGAAGCTTTCTTT.

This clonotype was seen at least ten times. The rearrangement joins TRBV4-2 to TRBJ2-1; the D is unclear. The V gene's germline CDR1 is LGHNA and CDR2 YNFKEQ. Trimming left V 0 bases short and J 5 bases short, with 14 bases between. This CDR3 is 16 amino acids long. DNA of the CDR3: TGTGCCAGCAGCCAAGAATATACGGGTTCCAACAATGAGCAGTTCTTC. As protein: CASSQEYTGSNNEQFF.

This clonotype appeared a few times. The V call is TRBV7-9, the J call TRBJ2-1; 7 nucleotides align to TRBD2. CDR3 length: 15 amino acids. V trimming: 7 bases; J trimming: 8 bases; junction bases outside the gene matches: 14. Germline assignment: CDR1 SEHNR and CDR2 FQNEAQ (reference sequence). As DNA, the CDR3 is TGTGCCAGCACCCCAACGAGCGGGATACGCGATGAGCAGTTCTTC. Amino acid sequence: CASTPTSGIRDEQFF. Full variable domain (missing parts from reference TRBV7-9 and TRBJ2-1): DTGVSQNPRHKITKRGQNVTFRCDPISEHNRLYWYRQTLGQGPEFLTYFQNEAQLEKSRLLSDRFSAERPKGSFSTLEIQRTEQGDSAMYLCASTPTSGIRDEQFFGPGTRLTVL.

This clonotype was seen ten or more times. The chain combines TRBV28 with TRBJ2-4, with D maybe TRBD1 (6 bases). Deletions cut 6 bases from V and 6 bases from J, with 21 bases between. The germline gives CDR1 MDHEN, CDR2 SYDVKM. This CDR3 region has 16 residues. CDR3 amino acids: CASRESAGTYRNIQYF. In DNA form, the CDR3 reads TGTGCCAGCAGAGAGAGCGCCGGGACATACCGAAACATTCAGTACTTC.

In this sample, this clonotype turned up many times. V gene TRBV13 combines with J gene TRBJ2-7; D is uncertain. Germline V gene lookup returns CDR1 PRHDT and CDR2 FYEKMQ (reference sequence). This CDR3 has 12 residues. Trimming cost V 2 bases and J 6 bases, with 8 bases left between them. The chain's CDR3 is CASSLRPSEQYF. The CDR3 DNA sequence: TGTGCCAGCAGCTTAAGACCGTCCGAGCAGTACTTC.

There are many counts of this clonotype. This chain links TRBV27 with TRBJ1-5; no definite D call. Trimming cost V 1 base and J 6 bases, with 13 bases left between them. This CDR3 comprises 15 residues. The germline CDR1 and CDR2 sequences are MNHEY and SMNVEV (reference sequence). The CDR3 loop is CASSLLQEVGQPQHF. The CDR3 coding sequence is TGTGCCAGCAGTTTATTGCAGGAAGTTGGTCAGCCCCAGCATTTT.

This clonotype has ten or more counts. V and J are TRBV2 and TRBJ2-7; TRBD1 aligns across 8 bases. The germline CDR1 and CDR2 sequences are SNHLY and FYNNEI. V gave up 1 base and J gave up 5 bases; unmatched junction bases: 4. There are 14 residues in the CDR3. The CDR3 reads CASSEGTGKNEQYF. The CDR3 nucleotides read TGTGCCAGCAGTGAAGGGACAGGGAAGAACGAGCAGTACTTC. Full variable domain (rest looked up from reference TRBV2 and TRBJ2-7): EPEVTQTPSHQVTQMGQEVILRCVPISNHLYFYWYRQILGQKVEFLVSFYNNEISEKSEIFDDQFSVERPDGSNFTLKIRSTKLEDSAMYFCASSEGTGKNEQYFGPGTRLTVT.

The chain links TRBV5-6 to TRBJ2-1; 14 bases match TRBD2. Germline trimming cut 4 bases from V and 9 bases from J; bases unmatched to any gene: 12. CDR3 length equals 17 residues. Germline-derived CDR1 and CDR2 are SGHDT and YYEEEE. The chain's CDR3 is CASSPRTSGGPGGEQFF. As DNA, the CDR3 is TGTGCCAGCAGCCCAAGGACTAGCGGGGGGCCGGGAGGTGAGCAGTTCTTC.

CDR3 bases: TGTGCCAGTAGTCCGCGTCCGGGACCCCAACTCCGGGGGGAGACCCAGTACTTC. Its translation is CASSPRPGPQLRGETQYF. The chain joins TRBV19 to TRBJ2-5, with a weak D call TRBD2 (6 bases). Germline lookup yields CDR1 LNHDA and CDR2 SQIVND (reference sequence). V dropped 5 bases and J dropped 5 bases, with 27 bases sitting between them. The CDR3 has 18 amino acids.

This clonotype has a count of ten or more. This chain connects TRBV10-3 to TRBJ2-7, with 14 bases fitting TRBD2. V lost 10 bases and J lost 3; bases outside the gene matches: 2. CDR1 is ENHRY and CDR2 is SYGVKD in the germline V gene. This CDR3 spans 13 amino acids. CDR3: CATGTSGSYEQYF. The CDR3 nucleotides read TGTGCCACCGGGACTAGCGGGAGCTACGAGCAGTACTTC.